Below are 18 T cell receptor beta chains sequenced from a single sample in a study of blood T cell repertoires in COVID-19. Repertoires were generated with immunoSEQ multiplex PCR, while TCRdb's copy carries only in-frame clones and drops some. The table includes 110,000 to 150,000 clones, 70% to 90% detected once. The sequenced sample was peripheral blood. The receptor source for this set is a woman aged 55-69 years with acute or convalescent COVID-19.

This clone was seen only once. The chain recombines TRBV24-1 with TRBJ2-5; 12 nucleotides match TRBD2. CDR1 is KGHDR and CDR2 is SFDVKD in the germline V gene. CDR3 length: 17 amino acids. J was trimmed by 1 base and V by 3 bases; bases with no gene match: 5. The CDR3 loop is CATSDPVTSGGQETQYF. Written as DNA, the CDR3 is TGTGCCACCAGTGATCCTGTGACTAGCGGGGGCCAAGAGACCCAGTACTTC.

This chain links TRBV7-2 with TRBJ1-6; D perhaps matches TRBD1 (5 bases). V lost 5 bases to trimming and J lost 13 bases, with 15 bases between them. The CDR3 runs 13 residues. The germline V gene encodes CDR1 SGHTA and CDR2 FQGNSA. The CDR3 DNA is TGTGCCAGCAGCGAAATCCGACAGTACCCCCTCCACTTT. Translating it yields CASSEIRQYPLHF. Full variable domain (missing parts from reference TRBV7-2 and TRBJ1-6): GAGVSQSPSNKVTEKGKDVELRCDPISGHTALYWYRQSLGQGLEFLIYFQGNSAPDKSGLPSDRFSAERTGGSVSTLTIQRTQQEDSAVYLCASSEIRQYPLHFGNGTRLTVT.

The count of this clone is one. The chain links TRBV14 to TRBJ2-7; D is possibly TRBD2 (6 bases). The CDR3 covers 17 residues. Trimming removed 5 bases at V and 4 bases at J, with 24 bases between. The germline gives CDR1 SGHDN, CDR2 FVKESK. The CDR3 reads CASSIRGLPTVGYEQYF. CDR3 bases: TGTGCCAGCAGCATACGGGGGTTACCCACAGTGGGATACGAGCAGTACTTC.

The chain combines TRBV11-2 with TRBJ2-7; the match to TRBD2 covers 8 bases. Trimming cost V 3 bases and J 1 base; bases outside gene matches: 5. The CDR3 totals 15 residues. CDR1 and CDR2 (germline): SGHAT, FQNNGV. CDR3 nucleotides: TGTGCCAGCAGCTTTGCTAGCGGGTCGTCCTACGAGCAGTACTTC. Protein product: CASSFASGSSYEQYF.

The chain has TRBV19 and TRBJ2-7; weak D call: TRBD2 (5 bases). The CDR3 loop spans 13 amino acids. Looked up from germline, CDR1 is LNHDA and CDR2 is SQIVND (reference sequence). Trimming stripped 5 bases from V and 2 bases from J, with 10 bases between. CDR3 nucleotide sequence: TGTGCCAGTAGTTCAACTAGAGCCTACGAGCAGTACTTC. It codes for CASSSTRAYEQYF.

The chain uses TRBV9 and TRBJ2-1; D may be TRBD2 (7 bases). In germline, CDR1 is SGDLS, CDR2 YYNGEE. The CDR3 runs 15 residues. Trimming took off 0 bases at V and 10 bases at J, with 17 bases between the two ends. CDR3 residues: CASSVVVGGPSEQFF. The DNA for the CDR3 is TGTGCCAGCAGCGTAGTTGTGGGGGGGCCTTCAGAGCAGTTCTTC. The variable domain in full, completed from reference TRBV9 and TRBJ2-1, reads DSGVTQTPKHLITATGQRVTLRCSPRSGDLSVYWYQQSLDQGLQFLIQYYNGEERAKGNILERFSAQQFPDLHSELNLSSLELGDSALYFCASSVVVGGPSEQFFGPGTRLTVL.

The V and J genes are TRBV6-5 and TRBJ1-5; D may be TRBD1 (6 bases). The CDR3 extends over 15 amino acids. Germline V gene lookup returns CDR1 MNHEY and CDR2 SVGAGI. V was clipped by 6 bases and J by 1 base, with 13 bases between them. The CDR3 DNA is TGTGCCAGCAGACCCGGGGGGGCGAGCAATCAGCCCCAGCATTTT. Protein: CASRPGGASNQPQHF.

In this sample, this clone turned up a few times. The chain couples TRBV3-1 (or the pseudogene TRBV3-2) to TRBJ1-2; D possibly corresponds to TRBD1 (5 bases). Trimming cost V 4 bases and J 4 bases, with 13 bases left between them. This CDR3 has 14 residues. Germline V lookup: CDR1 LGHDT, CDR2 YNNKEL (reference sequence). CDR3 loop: CASSPFTQGYGYTF. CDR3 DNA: TGTGCCAGCAGCCCATTCACTCAGGGCTATGGCTACACCTTC.

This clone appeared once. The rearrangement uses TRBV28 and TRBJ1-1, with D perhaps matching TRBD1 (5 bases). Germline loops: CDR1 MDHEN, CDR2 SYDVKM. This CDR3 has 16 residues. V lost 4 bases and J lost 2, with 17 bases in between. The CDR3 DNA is TGTGCCAGCAGTTCACCCCTGGGGGGGATCAACACTGAAGCTTTCTTT. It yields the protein CASSSPLGGINTEAFF.

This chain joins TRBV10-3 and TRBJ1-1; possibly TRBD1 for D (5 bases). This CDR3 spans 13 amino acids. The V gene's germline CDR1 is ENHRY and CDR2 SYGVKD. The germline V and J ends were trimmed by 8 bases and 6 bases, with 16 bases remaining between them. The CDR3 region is CAICRAQWSEAFF. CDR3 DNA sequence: TGTGCCATCTGCAGGGCGCAATGGTCTGAAGCTTTCTTT.

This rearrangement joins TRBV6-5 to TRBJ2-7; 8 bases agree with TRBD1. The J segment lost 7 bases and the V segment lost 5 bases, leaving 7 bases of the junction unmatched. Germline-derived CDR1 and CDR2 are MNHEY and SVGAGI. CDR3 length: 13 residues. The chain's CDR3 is CASSRTGSGEQYF. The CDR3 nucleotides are TGTGCCAGCAGTAGGACAGGGTCGGGAGAGCAGTACTTC.

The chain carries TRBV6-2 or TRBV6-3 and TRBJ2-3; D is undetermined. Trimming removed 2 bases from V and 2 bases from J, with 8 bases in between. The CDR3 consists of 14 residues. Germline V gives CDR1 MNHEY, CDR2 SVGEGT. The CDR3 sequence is CASSYGLDTDTQYF. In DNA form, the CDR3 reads TGTGCCAGCAGTTACGGTCTAGACACAGATACGCAGTATTTT.

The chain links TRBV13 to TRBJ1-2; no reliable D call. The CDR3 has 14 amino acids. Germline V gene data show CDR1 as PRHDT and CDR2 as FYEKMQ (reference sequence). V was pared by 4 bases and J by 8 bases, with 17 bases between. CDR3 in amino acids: CASSSSGRAGGYTF. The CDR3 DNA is TGTGCCAGCAGCTCCAGCGGGAGGGCGGGGGGCTACACCTTC.

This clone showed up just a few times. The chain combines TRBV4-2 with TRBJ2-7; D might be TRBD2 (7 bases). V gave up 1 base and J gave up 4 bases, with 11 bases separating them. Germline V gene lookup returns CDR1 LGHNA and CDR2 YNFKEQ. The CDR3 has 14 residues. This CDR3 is CASSQAGGVYEQYF. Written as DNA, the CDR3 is TGTGCCAGCAGCCAAGCGGGGGGCGTGTACGAGCAGTACTTC.

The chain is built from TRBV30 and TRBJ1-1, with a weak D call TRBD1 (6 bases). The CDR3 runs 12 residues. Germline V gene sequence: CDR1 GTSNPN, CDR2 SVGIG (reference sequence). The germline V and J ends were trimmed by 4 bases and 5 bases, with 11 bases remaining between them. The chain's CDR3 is CAWKLQGTEAFF. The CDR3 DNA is TGTGCCTGGAAACTACAGGGAACTGAAGCTTTCTTT.

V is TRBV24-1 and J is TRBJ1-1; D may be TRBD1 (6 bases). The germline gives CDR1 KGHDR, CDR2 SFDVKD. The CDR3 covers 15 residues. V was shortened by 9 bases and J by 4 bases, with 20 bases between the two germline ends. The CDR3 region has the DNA TGTGCCACCGCCAAAGACGCGGGGGCTGGCACTGAAGCTTTCTTT. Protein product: CATAKDAGAGTEAFF.

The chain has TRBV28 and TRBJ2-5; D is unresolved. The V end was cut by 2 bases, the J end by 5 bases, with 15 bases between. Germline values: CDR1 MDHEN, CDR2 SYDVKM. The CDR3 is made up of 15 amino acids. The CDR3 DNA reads TGTGCCAGCAGTTTAGTGGGCAGTGATCCTGAGACCCAGTACTTC. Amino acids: CASSLVGSDPETQYF.

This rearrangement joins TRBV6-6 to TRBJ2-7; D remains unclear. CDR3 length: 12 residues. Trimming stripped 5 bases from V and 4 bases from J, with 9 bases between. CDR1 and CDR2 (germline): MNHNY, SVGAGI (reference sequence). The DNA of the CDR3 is TGTGCCAGCAGTATGAGTCTTTACGAGCAGTACTTC. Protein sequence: CASSMSLYEQYF.